This T cell receptor beta chain is drawn from a study of STAT5B mutations in CD4+ large granular lymphocyte leukemia. Study at large: Among healthy controls, a particular HLA allele went with more CDR3 'QG' motifs. Points from the study as a whole: TRBV06-family usage was enriched in top patient clones (8/27) versus controls (2/35). Patient CD4-sorted repertoires stayed more clonal than healthy ones after leukemic-clone removal. Higher CD4+ than CD8+ T-LGLL clonality might reflect small sample size.

Germline-derived CDR1 and CDR2 are MGHRA and YSYEKL. V was clipped by 0 bases and J by 4 bases, with 13 bases between them. This CDR3 comprises 16 residues. A word on this clone: Its target is not known.

The protocol was immunoSEQ multiplex PCR, while the TCRdb copy is restricted to in-frame clones and leaves out a portion. This sample has 30,000 to 40,000 clones, with around 80% found just once. This chain joins TRBV4-1 and TRBJ2-1; D may correspond to TRBD1 or TRBD2 (5 bases each). The sequenced material came from CD4+ T cells from blood buffy coats. The receptor was derived from a human donor in good health. For the CDR3, the DNA is TGCGCCAGCAGCCAAGAAGGGAGAGGGGTTTACAATGAGCAGTTCTTC. Its translation is CASSQEGRGVYNEQFF.